These 6 T cell receptor beta chains were sequenced from one sample in a study of blood T cells in healthy people across ages. Primers used in a second PCR of about 7 to 12 cycles were a sample-barcoded 5' primer and a J-beta primer mix. One entry per CDR3 protein, called by TCRdb with MiXCR from the 5' RACE reads. The sample carries around 870,000 distinct CDR3 sequences, 29% recorded once. The sequenced material came from blood. These receptors originate from a woman aged 80 or over in good health.

This clonotype was recorded at least ten times. This chain uses TRBV27 with TRBJ2-7, with 9 nucleotides matching TRBD1. This CDR3 region has 17 residues. Trimming took 3 bases from V and 2 from J; bases not matched to a gene: 11. CDR1 MNHEY and CDR2 SMNVEV come from the germline V gene (reference sequence). This chain's CDR3 is CASSFGTGKSWAYEQYF. CDR3 DNA sequence: TGTGCCAGCAGTTTTGGGACAGGGAAGTCGTGGGCCTACGAGCAGTACTTC.

The rearrangement joins TRBV20-1 to TRBJ2-1, with D maybe TRBD2 (5 bases). Between the trimmed V and J ends, which lost 1 base and 0 bases, there was a span of 10 bases. CDR3 length: 15 residues. Germline CDR1 reads DFQATT; CDR2 reads SNEGSKA (reference sequence). The CDR3 sequence: CSARGGLSSYNEQFF. DNA of the CDR3: TGCAGTGCTAGAGGAGGACTGAGCTCCTACAATGAGCAGTTCTTC.

The sample holds many counts of this clonotype. The V gene is TRBV7-2, the J gene TRBJ2-7, with 10 bases lining up with TRBD1. This CDR3 is 13 amino acids long. Germline V gene sequence: CDR1 SGHTA, CDR2 FQGNSA. Unmatched junction bases numbered 2, after V lost 3 bases and J lost 6 bases. CDR3: CASSLDRGGEQYF. DNA of the CDR3: TGTGCCAGCAGCTTGGACAGGGGGGGCGAGCAGTACTTC.

This clonotype was counted a few times. The chain has TRBV7-2 and TRBJ1-2; 7 bases match TRBD1. The CDR3 has 14 amino acids. From germline, CDR1 is SGHTA and CDR2 FQGNSA. The V gene end was trimmed by 6 bases and the J gene end by 4 bases; junction bases not matched to a gene: 8. The CDR3 nucleotides read TGTGCCAGCAGACAAAAACAGGGGATCTATGGCTACACCTTC. It codes for CASRQKQGIYGYTF.

This clonotype was seen at least ten times. The chain joins TRBV6-2 or TRBV6-3 to TRBJ2-7; 8 positions agree with TRBD1. V lost 1 base to trimming and J lost 1 base; unmatched junction nucleotides: 6. Germline V CDR1 and CDR2: MNHEY, SVGEGT. The CDR3 length is 16 residues. The CDR3 nucleotides are TGTGCCAGCAGTTACTTTCCGGACAGGGAGTCCTACGAGCAGTACTTC. The encoded protein is CASSYFPDRESYEQYF.

This sequence joins TRBV5-4 and TRBJ1-3; TRBD1 matches at 9 bases. The CDR3 has 16 amino acids. Germline V gene sequence: CDR1 SGHNT, CDR2 YYREEE (reference sequence). Losses at the gene ends were 4 bases for V and 0 bases for J; bases not matched to a gene: 5. CDR3 in DNA: TGTGCCAGCAGCAGGACAGGGGACCCCTCTGGAAACACCATATATTTT. The encoded protein is CASSRTGDPSGNTIYF.